This T cell receptor (beta chain) was captured by sequencing in a study of neurological immune-mediated disorders. Findings and limits, study-wide: HTLV-1-associated myelopathy ranked highest for TCR clonal expansion and multiple sclerosis lowest, beneath healthy controls.

TCRdb independently ran MiXCR on the 5' RACE reads; one entry per CDR3 protein. The table has approximately 77,000 distinct CDR3 sequences, roughly 9.5% seen once. The germline CDR1 and CDR2 sequences are SGHTA and FQGNSA. Trimming took off 7 bases at V and 1 base at J, with 15 bases between the two ends. The CDR3 runs to 15 residues. This clonotype was observed at least ten times. Its matching antigen is unknown. The receptor was isolated from a man aged 50 or older in good health. The sample was PBMCs. The V gene is TRBV7-2, the J gene TRBJ2-3, with D possibly TRBD1 on 7 matching bases. The CDR3 here is CASTQGGQGTDTQYF. The CDR3 DNA reads as TGTGCCAGCACCCAGGGGGGTCAGGGCACAGATACGCAGTATTTT.